Sequencing of this TCR beta chain was carried out in a study of human T cells and chemical hapten exposure. This clonotype was counted only a few times. Germline loops: CDR1 LGHDT, CDR2 YNNKEL (reference sequence). Trimming took off 3 bases at V and 5 bases at J, with 15 bases between the two ends. The CDR3 covers 15 residues. The time point: pre-sensitization, week 0. Treatment reported: therapeutic diphenylcyclopropenone sensitization with weekly scalp DPC. Donation of samples came from alopecia patients who were 18 to 70 years old and suitable for DPC. TCRdb reanalysed the RACE reads using MiXCR and keeps one entry per CDR3 protein. The sample lists 250,000 or so distinct CDR3 sequences; roughly 8% were seen once.

The source is a man between 18 and 35 years old with alopecia areata. Some clones in this sample may be carry-over from other donors' samples. Sequences were derived from whole blood, sampled in connection with sensitization to the hapten diphenylcyclopropenone (DPC). The chain carries TRBV3-1 and TRBJ2-3; TRBD2 might be the D (6 bases). The DNA for the CDR3 is TGTGCCAGCAGCCAGACCTGGACTACCGGAGATACGCAGTATTTT. It codes for CASSQTWTTGDTQYF.